A selection of T cell receptor beta chains follows, all from one sample in a study of shared clonotypes between healthy human individuals. Libraries were prepared by immunoSEQ multiplex PCR; TCRdb keeps only in-frame clonotypes and omits some of them. The data contain about 590,000 clones, about 95% of them singletons. Sequencing was done on a sample of naive CD8+ T cells sorted from blood. These receptor sequences come from a woman aged 30 to 39 in good health. Each CDR3 is given with its conserved first and last residue. The order of the fields is CDR3 length, clone size, V gene, D gene, J gene, CDR3 DNA, CDR3 protein. A D gene is named only where the DNA matches it firmly. Size is omitted from some rows. Given values are once, few, many or a class for expanded clones.

len: 14
abundance: NA
v_gene: TRBV9
d_gene: TRBD2
j_gene: TRBJ2-1
CDR3nt: TGTGCCAGCAGCGGAGGGACTACCTACAATGAGCAGTTCTTC
CDR3aa: CASSGGTTYNEQFF

len: 13
abundance: NA
v_gene: TRBV28
d_gene: TRBD1
j_gene: TRBJ2-7
CDR3nt: TGTGCCAGCAGTTTGGTCAGGGGGCAAGAGCAGTACTTC
CDR3aa: CASSLVRGQEQYF

len: 15
abundance: once
v_gene: TRBV4-1
d_gene: TRBD1
j_gene: TRBJ1-1
CDR3nt: TGCGCCAGCAGCCCCACCGACAGGGGAGCTAGTGAAGCTTTCTTT
CDR3aa: CASSPTDRGASEAFF

len: 11
abundance: NA
v_gene: TRBV25-1
d_gene: NA
j_gene: TRBJ2-1
CDR3nt: TGTGCCAGCAGCCTTTTGGATGAGCAGTTCTTC
CDR3aa: CASSLLDEQFF

len: 15
abundance: NA
v_gene: TRBV27
d_gene: NA
j_gene: TRBJ2-3
CDR3nt: TGTGCCAGCAGTTCGACATCTGGCGTAGTCGATACGCAGTATTTT
CDR3aa: CASSSTSGVVDTQYF

len: 14
abundance: NA
v_gene: TRBV15
d_gene: NA
j_gene: TRBJ2-7
CDR3nt: TGTGCCACCAGCAGAGGGGCCCAGCCGTACGAGCAGTACTTC
CDR3aa: CATSRGAQPYEQYF

len: 15
abundance: NA
v_gene: TRBV5-8
d_gene: TRBD1
j_gene: TRBJ1-3
CDR3nt: TGTGCCAGCAGCTACGGGACAGGGAGTTGGAACACCATATATTTT
CDR3aa: CASSYGTGSWNTIYF

len: 14
abundance: NA
v_gene: TRBV12-2
d_gene: NA
j_gene: TRBJ2-1
CDR3nt: TGTGCAAGTCGCTTGGGATTCTGGACTGATTCGGGGTTCTTC
CDR3aa: CASRLGFWTDSGFF

len: 11
abundance: NA
v_gene: TRBV2
d_gene: NA
j_gene: TRBJ2-1
CDR3nt: TGTGCCAGCAGAGGATACAATGAGCAGTTCTTC
CDR3aa: CASRGYNEQFF

len: 13
abundance: NA
v_gene: TRBV29-1
d_gene: NA
j_gene: TRBJ2-6
CDR3nt: TGCAGCGTTCTTACAACTGGGGCCAACGTCCTGACTTTC
CDR3aa: CSVLTTGANVLTF

len: 11
abundance: few
v_gene: TRBV16
d_gene: NA
j_gene: TRBJ2-1
CDR3nt: TGTGCCAGCAGACAGTACAATGAGCAGTTCTTC
CDR3aa: CASRQYNEQFF

len: 16
abundance: NA
v_gene: TRBV27
d_gene: TRBD1
j_gene: TRBJ1-3
CDR3nt: TGTGCCAGCAGTCCGTCGCACAGGGGATCTGGAAACACCATATATTTT
CDR3aa: CASSPSHRGSGNTIYF

len: 11
abundance: NA
v_gene: TRBV30
d_gene: NA
j_gene: TRBJ2-3
CDR3nt: TGTGCCTGGAGTCCCCCAGATACGCAGTATTTT
CDR3aa: CAWSPPDTQYF

len: 14
abundance: once
v_gene: TRBV5-6
d_gene: NA
j_gene: TRBJ1-1
CDR3nt: TGTGCCAGCAGCGGAGGACGGTATCGCACTGAAGCTTTCTTT
CDR3aa: CASSGGRYRTEAFF

len: 15
abundance: NA
v_gene: TRBV2
d_gene: TRBD1
j_gene: TRBJ2-7
CDR3nt: TGTGCCAGTAAGGACAGGGTCGGACCCTTCTACGAGCAGTACTTC
CDR3aa: CASKDRVGPFYEQYF

len: 13
abundance: NA
v_gene: TRBV11-3
d_gene: NA
j_gene: TRBJ2-3
CDR3nt: TGTGCCAGCTCAGAGGGATCCACAGATACGCAGTATTTT
CDR3aa: CASSEGSTDTQYF

len: 13
abundance: NA
v_gene: TRBV28
d_gene: NA
j_gene: TRBJ2-7
CDR3nt: TGTGCCAGCACCTACTCTTGGTCCTACGAGCAGTACTTC
CDR3aa: CASTYSWSYEQYF

len: 13
abundance: NA
v_gene: TRBV30
d_gene: NA
j_gene: TRBJ2-1
CDR3nt: TGTGCCTGGAGTGTCGGCGGGTGGAATGAGCAGTTCTTC
CDR3aa: CAWSVGGWNEQFF

len: 16
abundance: NA
v_gene: TRBV19
d_gene: NA
j_gene: TRBJ1-3
CDR3nt: TGTGCCAGTAGACCGGGGGCGAAAGGAGCAGGAAACACCATATATTTT
CDR3aa: CASRPGAKGAGNTIYF

len: 14
abundance: NA
v_gene: TRBV28
d_gene: NA
j_gene: TRBJ2-1
CDR3nt: TGTGCCAGCAGTTTATTGTGGTCCTACAATGAGCAGTTCTTC
CDR3aa: CASSLLWSYNEQFF

len: 14
abundance: NA
v_gene: TRBV18
d_gene: TRBD1
j_gene: TRBJ2-7
CDR3nt: TGTGCCAGCTCACCGGAAGCAGGGGGCCGGGAGCAGTACTTC
CDR3aa: CASSPEAGGREQYF

len: 14
abundance: NA
v_gene: TRBV5-1
d_gene: TRBD2
j_gene: TRBJ2-7
CDR3nt: TGCGCCAGGGAATATGGCGGGAGCTCCCGCGAGCAGTACTTC
CDR3aa: CAREYGGSSREQYF

len: 11
abundance: NA
v_gene: TRBV29-1
d_gene: NA
j_gene: TRBJ1-2
CDR3nt: TGCAGCGTCGGGGACACCTATGGCTACACCTTC
CDR3aa: CSVGDTYGYTF

len: 16
abundance: once
v_gene: TRBV9
d_gene: NA
j_gene: TRBJ1-2
CDR3nt: TGTGCCAGCAGCGTGGATGCGATCGGACAGCTCTATGGCTACACCTTC
CDR3aa: CASSVDAIGQLYGYTF

len: 15
abundance: NA
v_gene: TRBV6-5
d_gene: TRBD2
j_gene: TRBJ2-7
CDR3nt: TGTGCCAGCAGTTACCTAGCGGGAGGGATATACGAGCAGTACTTC
CDR3aa: CASSYLAGGIYEQYF

len: 14
abundance: NA
v_gene: TRBV28
d_gene: NA
j_gene: TRBJ1-1
CDR3nt: TGTGCCAGCAATCCGAGGTACATGAACACTGAAGCTTTCTTT
CDR3aa: CASNPRYMNTEAFF

len: 19
abundance: NA
v_gene: TRBV28
d_gene: TRBD1
j_gene: TRBJ2-7
CDR3nt: TGTGCCAGCAGTTTATTTCCCAGAACCCGGGACCCCCCACAGGGGGAGCAGTACTTC
CDR3aa: CASSLFPRTRDPPQGEQYF

len: 17
abundance: NA
v_gene: TRBV14
d_gene: TRBD2
j_gene: TRBJ2-7
CDR3nt: TGTGCCAGCAGCCAAGAAATAATGGGACTAGCGGGAGTCGAGCAGTACTTC
CDR3aa: CASSQEIMGLAGVEQYF

len: 14
abundance: NA
v_gene: TRBV27
d_gene: TRBD2
j_gene: TRBJ2-5
CDR3nt: TGTGCCAGCAGTAGACTAGCGGAACAAGAGACCCAGTACTTC
CDR3aa: CASSRLAEQETQYF

len: 14
abundance: NA
v_gene: TRBV5-1
d_gene: TRBD2
j_gene: TRBJ2-2
CDR3nt: TGCGCCAGCAGCTTTAGCGGGAGTAAAGGGGAGCTGTTTTTT
CDR3aa: CASSFSGSKGELFF

len: 14
abundance: once
v_gene: TRBV15
d_gene: TRBD1
j_gene: TRBJ2-7
CDR3nt: TGTGCCACCAGCCTCCAGACAGGGAACTACGAGCAGTACTTC
CDR3aa: CATSLQTGNYEQYF

len: 12
abundance: NA
v_gene: TRBV6-1
d_gene: NA
j_gene: TRBJ2-7
CDR3nt: TGTGCCAGCAGGGGGGAAATGGTAGAGCAGTACTTC
CDR3aa: CASRGEMVEQYF

len: 14
abundance: NA
v_gene: TRBV29-1
d_gene: TRBD1
j_gene: TRBJ1-1
CDR3nt: TGCAGCGTTCGGCAGGGGGATCGTAACACTGAAGCTTTCTTT
CDR3aa: CSVRQGDRNTEAFF

len: 17
abundance: once
v_gene: TRBV28
d_gene: TRBD2
j_gene: TRBJ2-4
CDR3nt: TGTGCCAGCAGTTTACTTGAAGTTAGCGGGAGCGGAAACATTCAGTACTTC
CDR3aa: CASSLLEVSGSGNIQYF

len: 12
abundance: NA
v_gene: TRBV19
d_gene: NA
j_gene: TRBJ2-1
CDR3nt: TGTGCCAGTAGCCGGCCCCAGGAGGGGGTGTTCTTC
CDR3aa: CASSRPQEGVFF

len: 13
abundance: NA
v_gene: TRBV27
d_gene: NA
j_gene: TRBJ1-5
CDR3nt: TGTGCCAGCGGGGAGGGGGAAAATCAGCCCCAGCATTTT
CDR3aa: CASGEGENQPQHF

len: 12
abundance: NA
v_gene: TRBV28
d_gene: NA
j_gene: TRBJ2-4
CDR3nt: TGTGCCAGCAGAGGAACGGGACTCATTCAGTACTTC
CDR3aa: CASRGTGLIQYF

len: 15
abundance: NA
v_gene: TRBV9
d_gene: NA
j_gene: TRBJ2-7
CDR3nt: TGTGCCAGCAGCGTAGGGGGAGGCCGCCCCTACGAGCAGTACTTC
CDR3aa: CASSVGGGRPYEQYF

len: 17
abundance: NA
v_gene: TRBV4-1
d_gene: NA
j_gene: TRBJ2-4
CDR3nt: TGCGCCAGCAGCCAAGGGTTGGGCGATATAGCCAAAAACATTCAGTACTTC
CDR3aa: CASSQGLGDIAKNIQYF

len: 17
abundance: NA
v_gene: TRBV1
d_gene: NA
j_gene: TRBJ1-4
CDR3nt: TGCACCAGCAGCCAATTGGCCGTTGGACAGGGGGGAGAAAAACTGTTTTTT
CDR3aa: CTSSQLAVGQGGEKLFF

len: 14
abundance: once
v_gene: TRBV6-5
d_gene: NA
j_gene: TRBJ2-3
CDR3nt: TGTGCCAGCAGCGACCCGGGGAGCACAGATACGCAGTATTTT
CDR3aa: CASSDPGSTDTQYF

len: 15
abundance: NA
v_gene: TRBV6-5
d_gene: NA
j_gene: TRBJ1-1
CDR3nt: TGTGCCAGCAGTTTCCAGGGTTACATGAACACTGAAGCTTTCTTT
CDR3aa: CASSFQGYMNTEAFF

len: 12
abundance: NA
v_gene: TRBV10-1
d_gene: NA
j_gene: TRBJ2-1
CDR3nt: TGCGCCAGCAGTGGTACCGGGTATGAGCAGTTCTTC
CDR3aa: CASSGTGYEQFF

len: 18
abundance: NA
v_gene: TRBV28
d_gene: TRBD2
j_gene: TRBJ2-7
CDR3nt: TGTGCCAGCAGTTTGTCGACTAGCGGGAGGCCAGACCTATACGAGCAGTACTTC
CDR3aa: CASSLSTSGRPDLYEQYF

len: 16
abundance: NA
v_gene: TRBV13
d_gene: TRBD1
j_gene: TRBJ1-4
CDR3nt: TGTGCCAGCAGCTTAGGCAGGGACAGGGGCCATGAAAAACTGTTTTTT
CDR3aa: CASSLGRDRGHEKLFF

len: 16
abundance: NA
v_gene: TRBV25-1
d_gene: TRBD2
j_gene: TRBJ2-1
CDR3nt: TGTGCCAGCAGTGTCACAGCGGGAGGGTATTTGAATGAGCAGTTCTTC
CDR3aa: CASSVTAGGYLNEQFF

len: 14
abundance: NA
v_gene: TRBV9
d_gene: NA
j_gene: TRBJ2-2
CDR3nt: TGTGCCAGCAGCGTATTCACAAACACCGGGGAGCTGTTTTTT
CDR3aa: CASSVFTNTGELFF

len: 14
abundance: NA
v_gene: TRBV7-8
d_gene: NA
j_gene: TRBJ1-4
CDR3nt: TGTGCCAGCAGCAAGGGACGGATTAATGAAAAACTGTTTTTT
CDR3aa: CASSKGRINEKLFF

len: 19
abundance: NA
v_gene: TRBV27
d_gene: NA
j_gene: TRBJ2-7
CDR3nt: TGTGCCAGCAGGCCCGCTTGGGACGTACACCCAACGCTCTCCTACGAGCAGTACTTC
CDR3aa: CASRPAWDVHPTLSYEQYF

len: 13
abundance: NA
v_gene: TRBV19
d_gene: NA
j_gene: TRBJ1-1
CDR3nt: TGTGCCAGTAGTACACGGCCCGACACTGAAGCTTTCTTT
CDR3aa: CASSTRPDTEAFF

len: 14
abundance: NA
v_gene: TRBV28
d_gene: NA
j_gene: TRBJ1-1
CDR3nt: TGTGCCAGCACCGACCGACAGAGCAACACTGAAGCTTTCTTT
CDR3aa: CASTDRQSNTEAFF

len: 16
abundance: NA
v_gene: TRBV19
d_gene: TRBD2
j_gene: TRBJ2-3
CDR3nt: TGTGCCAGTAGTATATTGGGACTAGCGGACACAGATACGCAGTATTTT
CDR3aa: CASSILGLADTDTQYF

len: 13
abundance: once
v_gene: TRBV7-9
d_gene: NA
j_gene: TRBJ2-7
CDR3nt: TGTGCCAGCAGCTTCCTTAGCTCCTACGAGCAGTACTTC
CDR3aa: CASSFLSSYEQYF

len: 14
abundance: NA
v_gene: TRBV6-1
d_gene: TRBD1
j_gene: TRBJ1-2
CDR3nt: TGTGCCAGCGAAAAACGGGACAGGGGATTCGGCTACACCTTC
CDR3aa: CASEKRDRGFGYTF

len: 18
abundance: NA
v_gene: TRBV29-1
d_gene: TRBD1
j_gene: TRBJ2-6
CDR3nt: TGCAGCGTTGTGACCGGGACAGGGGAACTACCTGGGGCCAACGTCCTGACTTTC
CDR3aa: CSVVTGTGELPGANVLTF

len: 14
abundance: NA
v_gene: TRBV9
d_gene: NA
j_gene: TRBJ1-1
CDR3nt: TGTGCCAGCAGCCCCCCATTCGGAAACACTGAAGCTTTCTTT
CDR3aa: CASSPPFGNTEAFF

len: 18
abundance: NA
v_gene: TRBV19
d_gene: NA
j_gene: TRBJ1-5
CDR3nt: TGTGCCAGTAGTGCGGCGGGATTGGTTCGGGGTAGCAATCAGCCCCAGCATTTT
CDR3aa: CASSAAGLVRGSNQPQHF

len: 15
abundance: NA
v_gene: TRBV7-9
d_gene: NA
j_gene: TRBJ1-4
CDR3nt: TGTGCCAGCAGCTTAGCGGGGGGAAAAGATGAAAAACTGTTTTTT
CDR3aa: CASSLAGGKDEKLFF

len: 17
abundance: NA
v_gene: TRBV4-2
d_gene: NA
j_gene: TRBJ2-7
CDR3nt: TGTGCCAGCAGCCAAGTAGGCTCCGACGACATCCCATACGAGCAGTACTTC
CDR3aa: CASSQVGSDDIPYEQYF